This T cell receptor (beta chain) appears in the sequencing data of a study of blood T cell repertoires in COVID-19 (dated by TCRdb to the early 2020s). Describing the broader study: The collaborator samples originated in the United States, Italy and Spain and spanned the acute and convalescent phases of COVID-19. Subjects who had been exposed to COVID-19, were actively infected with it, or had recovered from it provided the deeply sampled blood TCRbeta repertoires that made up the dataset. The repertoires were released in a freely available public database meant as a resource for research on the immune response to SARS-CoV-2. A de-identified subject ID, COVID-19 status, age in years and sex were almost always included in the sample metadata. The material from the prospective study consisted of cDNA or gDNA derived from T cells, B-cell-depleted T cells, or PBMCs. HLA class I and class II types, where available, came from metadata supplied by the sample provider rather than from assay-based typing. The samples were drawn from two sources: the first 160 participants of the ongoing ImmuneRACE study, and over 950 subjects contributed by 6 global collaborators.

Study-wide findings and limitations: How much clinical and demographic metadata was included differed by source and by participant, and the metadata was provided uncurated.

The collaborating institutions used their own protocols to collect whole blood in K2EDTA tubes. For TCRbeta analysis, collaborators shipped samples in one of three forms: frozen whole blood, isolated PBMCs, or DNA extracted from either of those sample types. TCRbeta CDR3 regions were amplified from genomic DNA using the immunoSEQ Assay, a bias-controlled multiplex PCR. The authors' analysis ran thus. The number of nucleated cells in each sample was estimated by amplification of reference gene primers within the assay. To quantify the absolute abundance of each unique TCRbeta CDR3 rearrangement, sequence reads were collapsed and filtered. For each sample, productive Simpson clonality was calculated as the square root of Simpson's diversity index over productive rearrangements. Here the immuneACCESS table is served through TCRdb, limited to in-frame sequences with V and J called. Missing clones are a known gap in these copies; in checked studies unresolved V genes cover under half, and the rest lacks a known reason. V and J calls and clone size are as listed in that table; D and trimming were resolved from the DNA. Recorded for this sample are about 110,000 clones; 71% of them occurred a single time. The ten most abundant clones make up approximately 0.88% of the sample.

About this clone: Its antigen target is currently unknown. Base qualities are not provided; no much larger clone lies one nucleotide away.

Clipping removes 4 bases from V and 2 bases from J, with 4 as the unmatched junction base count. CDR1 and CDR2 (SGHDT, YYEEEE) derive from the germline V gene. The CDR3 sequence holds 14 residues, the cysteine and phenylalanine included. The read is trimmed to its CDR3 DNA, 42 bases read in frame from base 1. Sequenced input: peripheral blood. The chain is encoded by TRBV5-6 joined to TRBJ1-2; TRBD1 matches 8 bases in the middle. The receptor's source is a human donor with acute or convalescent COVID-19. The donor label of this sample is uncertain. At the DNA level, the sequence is TGTGCCAGCAGCGCTTGGGACAGGAACTATGGCTACACCTTC. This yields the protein CASSAWDRNYGYTF.